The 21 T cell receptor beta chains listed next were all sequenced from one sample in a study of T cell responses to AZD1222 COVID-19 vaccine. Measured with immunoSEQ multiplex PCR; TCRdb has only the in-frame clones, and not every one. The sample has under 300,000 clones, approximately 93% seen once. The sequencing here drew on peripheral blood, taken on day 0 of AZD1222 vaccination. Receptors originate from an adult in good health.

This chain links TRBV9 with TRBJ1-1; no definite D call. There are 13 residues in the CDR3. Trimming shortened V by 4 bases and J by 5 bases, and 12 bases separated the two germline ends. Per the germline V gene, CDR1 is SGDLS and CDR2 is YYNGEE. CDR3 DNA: TGTGCCAGCAGCCCGACCATGGGGACTGAAGCTTTCTTT. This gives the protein CASSPTMGTEAFF.

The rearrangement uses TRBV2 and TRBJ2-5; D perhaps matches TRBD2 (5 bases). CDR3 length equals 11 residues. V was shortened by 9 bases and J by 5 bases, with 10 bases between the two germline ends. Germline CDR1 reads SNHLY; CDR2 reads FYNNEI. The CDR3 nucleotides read TGTGCCAGTCTGGCGGGTGAGACCCAGTACTTC. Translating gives CASLAGETQYF.

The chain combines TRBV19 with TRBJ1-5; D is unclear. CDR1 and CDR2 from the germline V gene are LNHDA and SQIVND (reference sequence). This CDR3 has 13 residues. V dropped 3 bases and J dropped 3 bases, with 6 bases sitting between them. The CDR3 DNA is TGTGCCAGTAGTATTATAGTCAATCAGCCCCAGCATTTT. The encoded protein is CASSIIVNQPQHF. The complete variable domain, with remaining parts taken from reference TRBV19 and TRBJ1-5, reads DGGITQSPKYLFRKEGQNVTLSCEQNLNHDAMYWYRQDPGQGLRLIYYSQIVNDFQKGDIAEGYSVSREKKESFPLTVTSAQKNPTAFYLCASSIIVNQPQHFGDGTRLSIL.

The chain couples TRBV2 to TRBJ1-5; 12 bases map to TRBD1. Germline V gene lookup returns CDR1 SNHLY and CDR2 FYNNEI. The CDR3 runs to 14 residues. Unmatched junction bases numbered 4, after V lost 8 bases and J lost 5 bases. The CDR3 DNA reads TGTGCCAGCGTGGGACAGGGGGCCGATCAGCCCCAGCATTTT. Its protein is CASVGQGADQPQHF. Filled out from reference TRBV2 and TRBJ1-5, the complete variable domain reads EPEVTQTPSHQVTQMGQEVILRCVPISNHLYFYWYRQILGQKVEFLVSFYNNEISEKSEIFDDQFSVERPDGSNFTLKIRSTKLEDSAMYFCASVGQGADQPQHFGDGTRLSIL.

CDR3 sequence: CASSPPAADTQYF. The CDR3 DNA reads as TGTGCCAGCAGCCCCCCGGCTGCAGATACGCAGTATTTT. The chain combines TRBV13 with TRBJ2-3; no firm D call. Per the germline V gene, CDR1 is PRHDT and CDR2 is FYEKMQ (reference sequence). The CDR3 has 13 amino acids. Trimming stripped 5 bases from V and 4 bases from J, with 10 bases between. Full variable domain (outside the CDR3, taken from reference TRBV13 and TRBJ2-3): AAGVIQSPRHLIKEKRETATLKCYPIPRHDTVYWYQQGPGQDPQFLISFYEKMQSDKGSIPDRFSAQQFSDYHSELNMSSLELGDSALYFCASSPPAADTQYFGPGTRLTVL.

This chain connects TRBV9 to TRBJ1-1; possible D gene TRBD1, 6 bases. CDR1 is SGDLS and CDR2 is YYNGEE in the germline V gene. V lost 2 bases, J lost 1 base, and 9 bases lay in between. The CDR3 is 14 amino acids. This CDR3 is CASSVEGGNTEAFF. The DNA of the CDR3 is TGTGCCAGCAGCGTCGAGGGGGGGAACACTGAAGCTTTCTTT.

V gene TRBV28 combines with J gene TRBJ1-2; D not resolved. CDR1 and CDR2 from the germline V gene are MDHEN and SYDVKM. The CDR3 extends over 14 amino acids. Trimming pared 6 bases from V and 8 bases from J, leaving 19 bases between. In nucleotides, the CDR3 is TGTGCCAGCAGAAACCCCCAAGTCTGGAGAGGCTACACCTTC. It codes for CASRNPQVWRGYTF.

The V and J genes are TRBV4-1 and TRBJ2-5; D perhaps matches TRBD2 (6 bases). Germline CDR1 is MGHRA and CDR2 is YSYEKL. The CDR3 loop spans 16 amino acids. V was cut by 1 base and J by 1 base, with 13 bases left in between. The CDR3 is CASSQGPPGLQETQYF. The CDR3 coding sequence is TGCGCCAGCAGCCAAGGGCCACCGGGACTCCAAGAGACCCAGTACTTC.

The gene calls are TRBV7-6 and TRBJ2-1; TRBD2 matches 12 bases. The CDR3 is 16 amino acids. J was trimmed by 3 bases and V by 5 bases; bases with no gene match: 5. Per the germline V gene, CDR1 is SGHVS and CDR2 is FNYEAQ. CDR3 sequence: CASSLRLAGVYNEQFF. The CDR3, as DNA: TGTGCCAGCAGCCTTAGACTAGCGGGAGTCTACAATGAGCAGTTCTTC.

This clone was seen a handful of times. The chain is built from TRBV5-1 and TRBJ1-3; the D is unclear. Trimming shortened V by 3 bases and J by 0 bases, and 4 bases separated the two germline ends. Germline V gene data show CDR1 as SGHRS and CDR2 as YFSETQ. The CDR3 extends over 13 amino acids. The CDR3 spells CASSSVSGNTIYF. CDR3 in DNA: TGCGCCAGCAGCTCTGTCTCTGGAAACACCATATATTTT.

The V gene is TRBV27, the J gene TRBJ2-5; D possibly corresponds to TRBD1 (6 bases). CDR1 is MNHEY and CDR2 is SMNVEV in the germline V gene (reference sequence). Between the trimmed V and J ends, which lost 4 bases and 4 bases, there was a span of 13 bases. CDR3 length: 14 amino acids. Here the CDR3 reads CASSSYRDRETQYF. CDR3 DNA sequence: TGTGCCAGCAGTTCGTACAGGGATAGAGAGACCCAGTACTTC.

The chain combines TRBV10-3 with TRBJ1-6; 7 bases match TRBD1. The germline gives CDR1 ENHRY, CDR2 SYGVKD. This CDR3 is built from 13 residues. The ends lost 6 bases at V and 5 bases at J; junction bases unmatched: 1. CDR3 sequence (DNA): TGTGCCATCAGGACAGGGAATAATTCACCCCTCCACTTT. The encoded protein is CAIRTGNNSPLHF.

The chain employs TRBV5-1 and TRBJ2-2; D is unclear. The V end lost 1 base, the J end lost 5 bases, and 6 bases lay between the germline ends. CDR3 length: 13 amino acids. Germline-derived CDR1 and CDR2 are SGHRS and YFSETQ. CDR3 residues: CASSLQDTGELFF. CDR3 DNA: TGCGCCAGCAGCTTGCAGGATACCGGGGAGCTGTTTTTT.

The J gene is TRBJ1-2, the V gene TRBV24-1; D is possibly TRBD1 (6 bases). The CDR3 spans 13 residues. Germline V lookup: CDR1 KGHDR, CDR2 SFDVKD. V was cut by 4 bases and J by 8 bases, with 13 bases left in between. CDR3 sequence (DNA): TGTGCCACCAGTGAAAGGACAGCTCAAGGCTACACCTTC. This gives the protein CATSERTAQGYTF.

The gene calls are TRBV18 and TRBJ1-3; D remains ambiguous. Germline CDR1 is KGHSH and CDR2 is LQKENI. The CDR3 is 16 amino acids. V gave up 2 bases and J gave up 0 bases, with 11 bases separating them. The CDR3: CASSPSGRSSGNTIYF. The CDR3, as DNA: TGTGCCAGCTCACCAAGTGGCAGGAGCTCTGGAAACACCATATATTTT.

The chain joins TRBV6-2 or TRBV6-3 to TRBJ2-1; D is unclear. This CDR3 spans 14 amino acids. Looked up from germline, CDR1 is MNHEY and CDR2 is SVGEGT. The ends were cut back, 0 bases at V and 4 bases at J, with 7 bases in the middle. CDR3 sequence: CASSYSRLYNEQFF. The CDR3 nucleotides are TGTGCCAGCAGTTACTCGAGGCTTTACAATGAGCAGTTCTTC.

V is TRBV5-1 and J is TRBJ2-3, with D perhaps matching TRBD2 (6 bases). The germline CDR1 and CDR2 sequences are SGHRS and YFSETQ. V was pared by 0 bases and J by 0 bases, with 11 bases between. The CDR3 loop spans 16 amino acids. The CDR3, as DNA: TGCGCCAGCAGCTTGGTGGTAGCGGCTAGCACAGATACGCAGTATTTT. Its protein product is CASSLVVAASTDTQYF.

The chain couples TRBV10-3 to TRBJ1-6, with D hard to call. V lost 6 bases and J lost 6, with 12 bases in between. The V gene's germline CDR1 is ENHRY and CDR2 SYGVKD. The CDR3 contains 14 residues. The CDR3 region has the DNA TGTGCCATCAGGCCTACAGAAGTTAATTCACCCCTCCACTTT. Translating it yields CAIRPTEVNSPLHF.

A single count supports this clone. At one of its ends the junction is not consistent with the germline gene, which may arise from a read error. This chain's CDR3 is CASSPEPSGMTVF. CDR3 DNA: TGCGCCAGCAGCCCGGAGCCTAGCGGGATGACGGTCTTC. V and J are TRBV5-1 and TRBJ2-1; 9 bases map to TRBD2. The CDR3 loop spans 13 amino acids. Germline V gives CDR1 SGHRS, CDR2 YFSETQ.

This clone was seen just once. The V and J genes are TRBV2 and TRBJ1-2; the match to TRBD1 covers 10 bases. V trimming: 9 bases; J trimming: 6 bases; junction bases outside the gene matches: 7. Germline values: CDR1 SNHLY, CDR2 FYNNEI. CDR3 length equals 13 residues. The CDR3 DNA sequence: TGTGCCAGACCCGGGACAGGGGCGCATGGCTACACCTTC. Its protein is CARPGTGAHGYTF. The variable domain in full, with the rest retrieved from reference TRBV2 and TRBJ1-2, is EPEVTQTPSHQVTQMGQEVILRCVPISNHLYFYWYRQILGQKVEFLVSFYNNEISEKSEIFDDQFSVERPDGSNFTLKIRSTKLEDSAMYFCARPGTGAHGYTFGSGTRLTVV.

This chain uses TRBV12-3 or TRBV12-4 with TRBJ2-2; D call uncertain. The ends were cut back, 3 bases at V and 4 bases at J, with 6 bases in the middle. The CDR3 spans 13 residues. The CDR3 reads CASSLSPTGELFF. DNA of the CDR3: TGTGCCAGCAGTTTGAGTCCCACCGGGGAGCTGTTTTTT.